Listed below are T cell receptor beta chains from one sample, sequenced in a study of radiation and T cells in renal cell carcinoma. Assay: immunoSEQ multiplex PCR; the TCRdb copy retains only in-frame clones and omits some. The data show over 90,000 clones, 70% to 85% seen once. This sample comprised blood, obtained from a patient whose treatment included radiotherapy and nephrectomy. The receptors originated from a man aged 55 to 70 with renal cell carcinoma. The CDR3 runs from the conserved cysteine through the conserved F or W. D genes are given only for firm matches. Size is omitted from some rows. Given values are once, few, many or a class for expanded clones.

NA,TRBV27,TRBJ2-7,NA,CASSFDGGYEQYF,TGTGCCAGCAGTTTTGACGGGGGCTACGAGCAGTACTTC
few,TRBV2,TRBJ1-2,NA,CATSITGSYGYTF,TGTGCCACCTCCATTACAGGGTCCTATGGCTACACCTTC
few,TRBV11-2,TRBJ2-7,TRBD2,CASHGRGEQYF,TGTGCCAGCCACGGGAGGGGCGAGCAGTACTTC
NA,TRBV7-9,TRBJ2-3,TRBD2,CASSPATGGSPDTQYF,TGTGCCAGCAGCCCCGCGACCGGCGGGAGCCCAGATACGCAGTATTTT
NA,TRBV27,TRBJ1-1,NA,CASSSGPGRASEAFF,TGTGCCAGCAGTTCGGGTCCGGGGAGAGCTTCTGAAGCTTTCTTT
NA,TRBV6-1,TRBJ2-7,TRBD2,CASRLHSGASYEQYF,TGTGCCAGCAGATTACATAGCGGGGCCTCCTACGAGCAGTACTTC
NA,TRBV5-1,TRBJ2-3,TRBD1,CASSFPDRDMSDTQYF,TGCGCCAGCAGCTTCCCGGACAGGGATATGTCAGATACGCAGTATTTT
few,TRBV25-1,TRBJ1-2,NA,CASSEGVSGYTF,TGTGCCAGCAGTGAAGGGGTTAGTGGCTACACCTTC
NA,TRBV7-8,TRBJ2-5,TRBD1,CASSLGIPGQGLETQYF,TGTGCCAGCAGCTTGGGGATACCGGGACAGGGTTTAGAGACCCAGTACTTC
NA,TRBV14,TRBJ1-3,NA,CASSQVGRFSGNTIYF,TGTGCCAGCAGCCAAGTGGGACGTTTTTCTGGAAACACCATATATTTT
few,TRBV27,TRBJ2-2,NA,CASSLMGLAGELFF,TGTGCCAGCAGTTTAATGGGGTTAGCCGGGGAGCTGTTTTTT
once,TRBV5-1,TRBJ2-2,NA,CASSLTGGGTGELFF,TGCGCCAGCAGCTTGACCGGGGGTGGCACCGGGGAGCTGTTTTTT
NA,TRBV10-2,TRBJ2-5,NA,CASSEKGFQETQYF,TGCGCCAGCAGTGAGAAGGGGTTCCAAGAGACCCAGTACTTC
NA,TRBV14,TRBJ2-3,NA,CASSQDGSSTDTQYF,TGTGCCAGCAGCCAAGATGGTAGCAGCACAGATACGCAGTATTTT
NA,TRBV5-1,TRBJ2-6,NA,CASSLTASGSGANVLTF,TGCGCCAGCAGCTTAACCGCCTCTGGTTCTGGGGCCAACGTCCTGACTTTC
NA,TRBV7-9,TRBJ2-7,TRBD2,CASRPTPRIAGSSYEQYF,TGTGCCAGCAGACCAACCCCGAGGATAGCGGGAAGCTCCTACGAGCAGTACTTC
NA,TRBV4-1,TRBJ2-5,NA,CASSQDSGRARQETQYF,TGCGCCAGCAGCCAAGATTCAGGGAGAGCACGCCAAGAGACCCAGTACTTC
few,TRBV10-3,TRBJ1-1,NA,CAISESSGRITEAFF,TGTGCCATCAGTGAGTCGTCAGGGAGGATCACTGAAGCTTTCTTT
once,TRBV6-5,TRBJ2-2,TRBD2,CASSKSGSAGELFF,TGTGCCAGCAGCAAAAGCGGGAGTGCCGGGGAGCTGTTTTTT
NA,TRBV28,TRBJ2-1,NA,CASSFPLGTEARNEQFF,TGTGCCAGCAGTTTTCCCCTCGGGACCGAAGCTCGCAATGAGCAGTTCTTC